This T cell receptor (beta chain) was identified in a study of T cell responses to AZD1222 COVID-19 vaccine. General study results and limits: Repertoires were sampled only after the peak T cell response.

Generated by immunoSEQ multiplex PCR, the TCRdb table keeps only in-frame clones and is missing some. The data contain tens of thousands of clones, roughly nine tenths of them singletons. Points on this clone: The antigen is unknown.

This sequence was found in an adult who received the AZD1222 COVID-19 vaccine. The material sequenced was peripheral blood, taken 28 days after the second AZD1222 dose.

The CDR3 is CASSSKQGVEQFF. The CDR3 DNA is TGTGCCAGCAGCTCCAAACAGGGGGTTGAGCAGTTCTTC. The V and J genes are TRBV5-4 and TRBJ2-1; TRBD1 matches at 8 bases. Germline V gene data show CDR1 as SGHNT and CDR2 as YYREEE (reference sequence). J lost 9 bases, V lost 3 bases, and 5 bases had no gene match. CDR3 length equals 13 residues.